Listed here is a single T cell receptor beta chain. This clone was seen once. This clone's antigen is unknown. No base quality values were provided; no much bigger clone lies one nucleotide off. Participants in the prospective study were aged about 18 to 95 years, lived in 20 to 25 United States geographic areas, and enrolled through a virtual design. In the prospective study, participants were assigned to cohorts based on the clinical history participants reported in a screening survey and a study questionnaire. For ImmuneRACE Cohort 3, a participant was defined as recovered based on two consecutive negative NP/OP PCR tests, clearance by a healthcare professional, or resolution of symptoms. Each participant in the prospective study had whole blood, serum and a nasopharyngeal or oropharyngeal swab collected by mobile phlebotomists. Additional blood draws and questionnaires over an approximately two-month period could optionally be provided by prospective study participants. Blood samples from the prospective study were shipped frozen or at room temperature prior to DNA extraction.

TCRbeta CDR3 regions were amplified from genomic DNA by means of the immunoSEQ Assay, a bias-controlled multiplex PCR. The authors' pipeline ran thus. The number of nucleated cells in each sample was estimated from the amplification of reference gene primers within the assay. To quantify the absolute abundance of each unique TCRbeta CDR3 rearrangement, sequence reads were collapsed and filtered. For each sample, productive Simpson clonality was calculated as the square root of Simpson's diversity index across productive rearrangements. TCRdb's version of the immuneACCESS table is confined to in-frame rearrangements and falls short of the full clone set. An unresolved V gene accounts for under half of the shortfall where checked; the remainder is of unknown origin. The DNA was the basis for D and trimming; V, J and clone size are from that table. This sample holds over 150,000 clones; more than 70% were observed only once. The top ten hold 5% to 8% of the sample.

The entry originates in a study of blood T cell repertoires in COVID-19 (dated by TCRdb to 2019 to 2021). Study-wide context: Samples covering the acute and convalescent phases of COVID-19 were provided by collaborators in the United States, Italy and Spain. The prospective study material was composed of cDNA or gDNA derived from T cells, B-cell-depleted T cells, or PBMCs. Subjects who had been exposed to COVID-19, were actively infected with it, or had recovered from it provided the deeply sampled blood TCRbeta repertoires that made up the dataset. The repertoires were made available in a free public database intended to serve as a resource for research on the immune response to SARS-CoV-2. Samples came from the ongoing ImmuneRACE study (first 160 participants) plus 1,254 subjects from 6 global collaborators. The sample metadata nearly always contained a de-identified subject ID, COVID-19 status, age in years and sex. Where available, HLA class I and class II types were obtained from metadata supplied by the sample provider rather than from assay-based typing.

Points the paper makes about the study in general: The amount of clinical and demographic metadata varied by source and participant and was provided uncurated.

V gives up 0 bases and J gives up 3 bases, and the segment between their germline ends measures 8 bases. CDR1 and CDR2, per the germline V gene (reference sequence), are GTSNPN and SVGIG. From the cysteine through the phenylalanine, the CDR3 covers 13 amino acids. The only DNA kept is the CDR3, 39 bases in frame from the first base. The receptor was derived from a man aged 40-55 years who had recovered from COVID-19. Sequencing input: PBMCs or T cells enriched from blood (not recorded which). The rearranged chain carries TRBV30 and TRBJ2-5; no D gene call is confident. The DNA reads as follows: TGTGCCTGGAGTGTACTTGCGGAAGAGACCCAGTACTTC. This sequence encodes CAWSVLAEETQYF.